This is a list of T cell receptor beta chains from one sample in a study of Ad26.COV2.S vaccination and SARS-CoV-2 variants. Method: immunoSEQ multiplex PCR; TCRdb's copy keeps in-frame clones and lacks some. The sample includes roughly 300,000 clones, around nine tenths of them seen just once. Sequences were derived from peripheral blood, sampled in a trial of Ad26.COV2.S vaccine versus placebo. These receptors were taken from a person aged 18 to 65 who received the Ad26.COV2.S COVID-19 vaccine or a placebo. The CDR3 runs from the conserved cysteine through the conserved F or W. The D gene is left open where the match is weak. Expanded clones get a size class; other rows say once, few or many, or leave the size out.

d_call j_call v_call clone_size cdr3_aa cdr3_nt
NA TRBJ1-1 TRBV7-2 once CASSPRGEGAAGAFF TGTGCCAGCAGCCCTAGGGGGGAAGGCGCGGCGGGGGCTTTCTTT
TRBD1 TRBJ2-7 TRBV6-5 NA CASSPTGWNEQYF TGTGCCAGCAGTCCGACAGGGTGGAACGAGCAGTACTTC
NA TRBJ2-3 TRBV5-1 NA CASSLVAGTDTQYF TGCGCCAGCAGCTTAGTTGCCGGCACAGATACGCAGTATTTT
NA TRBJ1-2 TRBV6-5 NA CASSQTVSYGYTF TGTGCCAGCAGCCAGACGGTCTCCTATGGCTACACCTTC
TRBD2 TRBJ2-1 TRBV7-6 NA CASSFAGTRYNEQFF TGTGCCAGCAGTTTCGCCGGGACTAGGTACAATGAGCAGTTCTTC
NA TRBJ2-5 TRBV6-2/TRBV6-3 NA CASSYSRAETQYF TGTGCCAGCAGTTACTCCCGGGCAGAGACCCAGTACTTC
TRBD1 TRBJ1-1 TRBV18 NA CASSPGTGTFTEAFF TGTGCCAGCTCACCTGGGACAGGGACCTTCACTGAAGCTTTCTTT
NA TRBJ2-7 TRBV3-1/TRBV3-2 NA CASSQLGSYEQYF TGTGCCAGCAGCCAACTAGGTTCCTACGAGCAGTACTTC
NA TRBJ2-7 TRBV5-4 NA CASSVRGGINEQYF TGTGCCAGCAGCGTCCGAGGCGGGATAAACGAGCAGTACTTC
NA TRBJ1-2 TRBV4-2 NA CASSQYPGTPSYTF TGTGCCAGCAGCCAGTATCCCGGGACACCCAGCTACACCTTC
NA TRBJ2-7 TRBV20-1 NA CSASYDSYEQYF TGCAGTGCTAGTTATGATTCCTACGAGCAGTACTTC
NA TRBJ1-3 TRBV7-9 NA CASSPSGETNTIYF TGTGCCAGCAGCCCGTCCGGGGAGACCAACACCATATATTTT
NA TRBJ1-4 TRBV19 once CASSMRQGNEKLFF TGTGCCAGTAGTATGCGGCAGGGTAATGAAAAACTGTTTTTT
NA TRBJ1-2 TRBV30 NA CAWSVQANYGYTF TGTGCCTGGAGTGTACAGGCTAACTATGGCTACACCTTC
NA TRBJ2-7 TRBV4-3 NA CASSQDLGGYEQYF TGCGCCAGCAGCCAAGATCTTGGGGGCTACGAGCAGTACTTC
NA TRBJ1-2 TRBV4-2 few CASSQGEGYTF TGTGCCAGCAGCCAAGGGGAGGGCTACACCTTC
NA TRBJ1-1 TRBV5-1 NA CASRQSTGYSGTEAFF TGCGCCAGCAGACAATCGACAGGTTACTCGGGCACTGAAGCTTTCTTT
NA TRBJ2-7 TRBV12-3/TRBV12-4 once CASSLDRTYEQYF TGTGCCAGCAGCTTGGACAGAACCTACGAGCAGTACTTC
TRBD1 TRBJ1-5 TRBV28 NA CASSTGQVSNQPQHF TGTGCCAGCAGCACAGGACAGGTCAGCAATCAGCCCCAGCATTTT
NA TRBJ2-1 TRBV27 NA CASTSYNEQFF TGTGCCAGCACCTCTTACAATGAGCAGTTCTTC
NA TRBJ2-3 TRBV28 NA CASRTGVTAGDTDTQYF TGTGCCAGCAGGACAGGGGTGACAGCGGGAGACACAGATACGCAGTATTTT
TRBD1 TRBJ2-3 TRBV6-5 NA CASSYRSAGGTDTQYF TGTGCCAGCAGTTACCGTTCGGCAGGGGGTACAGATACGCAGTATTTT